These 7 T cell receptor beta chains originate from one sample sequenced in a study of shared clonotypes between healthy human individuals. Libraries were prepared by immunoSEQ multiplex PCR; TCRdb keeps only in-frame clonotypes and omits some of them. Of under 200,000 clones in the sample, approximately 92% are singletons; the top ten hold roughly 0.07%. The sequenced sample was naive CD4+ T cells sorted from blood. Subset specified: CD45RA+ positively selected. Source of these receptors: a woman aged 30 to 39 in good health.

V gene TRBV7-2 combines with J gene TRBJ1-5, with D tentatively TRBD1 (5 bases). CDR3 length: 13 residues. V gave up 4 bases and J gave up 6 bases, with 10 bases separating them. CDR1 and CDR2 from the germline V gene are SGHTA and FQGNSA. DNA for the CDR3: TGTGCCAGCAGCTCGGGACGGACTCAGCCCCAGCATTTT. This translates into CASSSGRTQPQHF.

The J gene is TRBJ1-4, the V gene TRBV5-1; D gene ambiguous. Trimming removed 5 bases from V and 2 bases from J, with 10 bases in between. The CDR3 totals 14 residues. Germline V gives CDR1 SGHRS, CDR2 YFSETQ. The CDR3 sequence: CASSSGSTNEKLFF. The DNA of the CDR3 is TGCGCCAGCAGTTCGGGTAGCACTAATGAAAAACTGTTTTTT.

V gene TRBV30 combines with J gene TRBJ2-3; tentatively, D is TRBD1 (5 bases). CDR1 is GTSNPN and CDR2 is SVGIG in the germline V gene (reference sequence). The CDR3 spans 14 residues. Trimming cost V 5 bases and J 5 bases, with 17 bases left between them. The CDR3 sequence: CAWGAGHDGDTQYF. CDR3 nucleotides: TGTGCCTGGGGGGCTGGACACGATGGAGATACGCAGTATTTT.

The chain employs TRBV28 and TRBJ2-2; 9 positions agree with TRBD2. Germline CDR1 and CDR2: MDHEN and SYDVKM. Unmatched junction bases numbered 13, after V lost 5 bases and J lost 6 bases. This CDR3 has 17 residues. The CDR3 coding sequence is TGTGCCAGCAGTATTCCCCCCGGCGGGAGGGCCTCCGGGGAGCTGTTTTTT. Protein sequence: CASSIPPGGRASGELFF.

The chain combines TRBV28 with TRBJ1-5; D uncertain. The CDR3 is 13 amino acids. The V gene's germline CDR1 is MDHEN and CDR2 SYDVKM. V shed 4 bases and J shed 7 bases, with 11 bases lying between them. This CDR3 reads CASSYRVQQPQHF. CDR3 bases: TGTGCCAGCAGTTATAGGGTTCAACAGCCCCAGCATTTT.

In this sample, this clone turned up a few times. The V call is TRBV30, the J call TRBJ2-7; D is perhaps TRBD2 (6 bases). This CDR3 is 11 amino acids long. V shed 5 bases and J shed 3 bases, with 8 bases lying between them. Germline V CDR1 and CDR2: GTSNPN, SVGIG (reference sequence). CDR3 sequence (DNA): TGTGCCTGGGCGACTAGCTACGAGCAGTACTTC. It yields the protein CAWATSYEQYF.

The rearrangement links TRBV7-3 to TRBJ2-6; D gene unclear. Per the germline V gene, CDR1 is SGHTA and CDR2 is FQGTGA. This CDR3 region has 17 residues. Trimming took off 1 base at V and 0 bases at J, with 10 bases between the two ends. The CDR3 bases are TGTGCCAGCAGCTTAAGCCCAAGAAACTCTGGGGCCAACGTCCTGACTTTC. This gives the protein CASSLSPRNSGANVLTF. Based on the CDR3 plus reference TRBV7-3 and TRBJ2-6, the full variable domain is GAGVSQTPSNKVTEKGKYVELRCDPISGHTALYWYRQSLGQGPEFLIYFQGTGAADDSGLPNDRFFAVRPEGSVSTLKIQRTERGDSAVYLCASSLSPRNSGANVLTFGAGSRLTVL.